The sequence of this T cell receptor (beta chain) was determined in a study of shared clonotypes between healthy human individuals. Study-wide findings and caveats: The small donor group covered limited genetic and exposure diversity.

V lost 1 base and J 4 bases, leaving 11 bases between the germline ends. CDR3 length: 14 residues. Germline loops: CDR1 SGHTS, CDR2 YDEGEE. Comment on this clone: As yet, its antigen is unknown.

Clones were read by immunoSEQ multiplex PCR, and TCRdb kept only the in-frame ones, dropping some. The repertoire holds roughly 1,600,000 clones, with approximately 98.5% as singletons. The chain joins TRBV5-8 to TRBJ1-1; D may be TRBD1 (5 bases). The sequence derives from a man aged 30 to 39 in good health. The sequenced sample was naive CD4+ T cells sorted from blood. Subset denoted: CD45RA+ positively selected. This chain's CDR3 is CASSLRGRSTEAFF. CDR3 nucleotides: TGTGCCAGCAGCTTGCGGGGGAGGAGCACTGAAGCTTTCTTT.